Below, 26 T cell receptor beta chains from the same sample are listed, as sequenced in a study of blood T cell repertoires in COVID-19 (dated by TCRdb to the early 2020s). Libraries were prepared through the immunoSEQ multiplex PCR assay. This is the immuneACCESS table as TCRdb keeps it, with only in-frame sequences that have V and J called. A part of the clones is gone; compared with another copy, unresolved V genes explain less than half, and the rest is unexplained. Across this sample there are approximately 200,000 clones, with roughly four fifths seen only once. The ten largest clones add up to approximately 12% of the sample. Material for sequencing was PBMCs or T cells enriched from blood (not recorded which). Receptor source: a man aged 40-49 years who had recovered from COVID-19.

V is TRBV28 and J is TRBJ2-7, with unresolved D. CDR1 and CDR2 from the germline V gene are MDHEN and SYDVKM. Trimming shortened V by 2 bases and J by 0 bases, and 5 bases separated the two germline ends. The CDR3 sequence is 13 residues long. The CDR3 sequence is CASSLQVSYEQYF. CDR3 nucleotides: TGTGCCAGCAGTTTACAGGTCTCCTACGAGCAGTACTTC.

This clone has only one observation. The rearrangement joins TRBV11-2 to TRBJ2-5, with 9 bases matching TRBD2. From germline, CDR1 is SGHAT and CDR2 FQNNGV. CDR3 length equals 14 residues. V lost 3 bases to trimming and J lost 5 bases; unmatched junction nucleotides: 4. This CDR3 reads CASSFAGGGETQYF. For the CDR3, the DNA is TGTGCCAGCAGCTTTGCGGGAGGGGGCGAGACCCAGTACTTC.

The chain joins TRBV4-3 to TRBJ2-1, with 7 bases lining up with TRBD2. Germline assignment: CDR1 LGHNA and CDR2 YSLEER. The CDR3 is 12 amino acids. The V segment lost 0 bases and the J segment 14 bases; nucleotides outside the gene matches: 4. CDR3 sequence: CASSQDRGVKFF. The CDR3 region has the DNA TGCGCCAGCAGCCAAGACCGGGGGGTGAAGTTCTTC.

Worth noting for this clone: The sample contains more than one DNA sequence encoding this CDR3. The CDR3 loop is CASSLPGDYGYTF. DNA for the CDR3: TGCGCCAGCAGCTTGCCGGGGGACTATGGCTACACCTTC. V usage is TRBV5-1 and J usage is TRBJ1-2; a possible D gene is TRBD1 (5 bases). V was pared by 1 base and J by 3 bases, with 7 bases between. Germline CDR1 and CDR2: SGHRS and YFSETQ. The CDR3 runs to 13 residues.

The chain carries TRBV19 and TRBJ1-2; D not resolved. CDR1 and CDR2 (germline): LNHDA, SQIVND (reference sequence). The V gene lost 3 bases and the J gene lost 4 bases, with 21 bases spanning the gap. This CDR3 is 17 amino acids long. For the CDR3, the DNA is TGTGCCAGTAGTATTACTTCGGGTTATGCCAGCCTCTATGGCTACACCTTC. Translating gives CASSITSGYASLYGYTF.

The J gene is TRBJ1-1, the V gene TRBV4-3; D is undetermined. Between the trimmed V and J ends, which lost 4 bases and 3 bases, there was a span of 9 bases. The CDR3 has 13 amino acids. Germline assignment: CDR1 LGHNA and CDR2 YSLEER. CDR3 sequence (DNA): TGCGCCAGCAGCCTCCTCGGGGACACTGAAGCTTTCTTT. This codes for CASSLLGDTEAFF.

J is TRBJ1-6 and V is TRBV4-3; the match to TRBD1 covers 7 bases. The CDR3 is made up of 16 amino acids. Germline CDR1 is LGHNA and CDR2 is YSLEER. Losses at the gene ends were 1 base for V and 8 bases for J; bases not matched to a gene: 8. The CDR3 spells CASSQGVDREYSPLHF. Here the CDR3 DNA reads TGCGCCAGCAGCCAAGGGGTTGACAGGGAGTATTCACCCCTCCACTTT.

The V and J genes are TRBV7-2 and TRBJ2-1; 7 bases align to TRBD1. The CDR3 has 14 amino acids. Germline assignment: CDR1 SGHTA and CDR2 FQGNSA. The trim removed 1 base at V and 9 bases at J, leaving 6 bases unmatched. The CDR3 bases are TGTGCCAGCAGCTTAGGGGAGACAGGGATTGAGCAGTTCTTC. Translation: CASSLGETGIEQFF.

This chain joins TRBV6-5 and TRBJ2-7; D remains ambiguous. V was clipped by 0 bases and J by 4 bases, with 7 bases between them. Germline assignment: CDR1 MNHEY and CDR2 SVGAGI. The CDR3 is 13 amino acids. CDR3 nucleotides: TGTGCCAGCAGTTACTCACAGACGTACGAGCAGTACGTC. It encodes CASSYSQTYEQYV.

V usage is TRBV25-1 and J usage is TRBJ2-3; 12 nucleotides agree with TRBD2. The trim removed 4 bases at V and 2 bases at J, leaving 4 bases unmatched. This CDR3 comprises 16 residues. The V gene's germline CDR1 is MGHDK and CDR2 SYGVNS. CDR3 loop: CASSGRTSGITDTQYF. The CDR3 DNA follows: TGTGCCAGCAGTGGGCGGACTAGCGGGATCACAGATACGCAGTATTTT.

This clone was observed a single time. This rearrangement joins TRBV5-1 to TRBJ1-2, with D possibly TRBD1 on 6 matching bases. CDR1 and CDR2 (germline): SGHRS, YFSETQ. The CDR3 spans 15 residues. V was trimmed by 2 bases and J by 8 bases, leaving 19 bases between them. The CDR3 is CASSLAGVGIWGYTF. The CDR3 DNA reads as TGCGCCAGCAGCTTAGCAGGGGTTGGTATATGGGGCTACACCTTC.

The gene calls are TRBV7-2 and TRBJ2-2, with a tentative D call TRBD1 (6 bases). V was cut by 3 bases and J by 6 bases, with 14 bases left in between. The CDR3 is 15 residues long. Germline loops: CDR1 SGHTA, CDR2 FQGNSA. The CDR3 reads CASSLSRGLPGELFF. Written as DNA, the CDR3 is TGTGCCAGCAGCTTGTCTAGGGGGTTGCCCGGGGAGCTGTTTTTT.

J is TRBJ2-1 and V is TRBV19; 9 positions match TRBD1. The germline gives CDR1 LNHDA, CDR2 SQIVND (reference sequence). Trimming removed 9 bases from V and 5 bases from J; junction bases left unmatched: 5. This CDR3 is built from 13 residues. Here the CDR3 reads CASRDRVNNEQFF. The DNA of the CDR3 is TGTGCCAGCCGGGACAGGGTAAACAATGAGCAGTTCTTC.

The J gene is TRBJ1-4, the V gene TRBV5-1; D remains unclear. Germline V gene sequence: CDR1 SGHRS, CDR2 YFSETQ. Between the trimmed V and J ends, which lost 1 base and 5 bases, there was a span of 6 bases. The CDR3 extends over 13 amino acids. CDR3 bases: TGCGCCAGCAGCTTGTTCGGGAATGAAAAACTGTTTTTT. Translating gives CASSLFGNEKLFF.

The V gene is TRBV6-4, the J gene TRBJ2-1; D gene unclear. The germline V gene encodes CDR1 MRHNA and CDR2 SNTAGT. This CDR3 is 11 amino acids long. Trimming pared 2 bases from V and 11 bases from J, leaving 7 bases between. The CDR3 DNA follows: TGTGCCAGCAGTGACCGTCAGAAGCAGTTCTTC. It is translated as CASSDRQKQFF.

The chain recombines TRBV5-1 with TRBJ2-1, with 8 positions matching TRBD2. The CDR3 length is 14 residues. Germline V gene lookup returns CDR1 SGHRS and CDR2 YFSETQ. V shed 2 bases and J 15 bases; nucleotides not matched to a gene: 13. In DNA form, the CDR3 reads TGCGCCAGCAGCTTAAGCTATGGACTAGCTGTGACGTTCTTC. This codes for CASSLSYGLAVTFF.

This chain uses TRBV19 with TRBJ1-2, with D hard to call. Trimming removed 0 bases from V and 6 bases from J, with 11 bases in between. This CDR3 region has 14 residues. Germline CDR1 and CDR2: LNHDA and SQIVND (reference sequence). CDR3 coding DNA: TGTGCCAGTAGTATAGAGAGGGCTGAACATGGCTACACCTTC. Encoded protein: CASSIERAEHGYTF. Full variable domain (remainder filled in from reference TRBV19 and TRBJ1-2): DGGITQSPKYLFRKEGQNVTLSCEQNLNHDAMYWYRQDPGQGLRLIYYSQIVNDFQKGDIAEGYSVSREKKESFPLTVTSAQKNPTAFYLCASSIERAEHGYTFGSGTRLTVV.

This chain links TRBV18 with TRBJ1-5; D perhaps matches TRBD1 (6 bases). The V end was cut by 3 bases, the J end by 3 bases, with 18 bases between. This CDR3 is built from 17 residues. Germline lookup yields CDR1 KGHSH and CDR2 LQKENI. DNA for the CDR3: TGTGCCAGCTCACCTGCAATAGGGGGGGATCCCAATCAGCCCCAGCATTTT. It specifies CASSPAIGGDPNQPQHF.

This chain joins TRBV7-9 and TRBJ1-2; TRBD1 matches at 7 bases. V lost 4 bases to trimming and J lost 8 bases; unmatched junction nucleotides: 13. The CDR3 runs 15 residues. The germline V gene encodes CDR1 SEHNR and CDR2 FQNEAQ (reference sequence). In DNA, the CDR3 is TGTGCCAGCAGCTACTTGGGACTCGAGGGGGCCGGCTACACCTTC. Its protein is CASSYLGLEGAGYTF.

CDR3 DNA: TGTGCCAGCAGCCCGCCCGGGACTAGCGGGAGTAATGAGCAGTTCTTC. As protein: CASSPPGTSGSNEQFF. The chain uses TRBV9 and TRBJ2-1; TRBD2 agrees at 14 bases. V was clipped by 4 bases and J by 7 bases; unmatched bases: 7. The CDR3 has 16 amino acids. Germline V gene data show CDR1 as SGDLS and CDR2 as YYNGEE.

The rearrangement joins TRBV11-2 to TRBJ2-1; weak D call: TRBD2 (6 bases). Germline CDR1 is SGHAT and CDR2 is FQNNGV. Trimming took off 5 bases at V and 8 bases at J, with 16 bases between the two ends. The CDR3 has 14 amino acids. CDR3 residues: CASSIWREVDEQFF. DNA for the CDR3: TGTGCCAGCAGCATCTGGCGGGAAGTCGATGAGCAGTTCTTC.

The rearrangement joins TRBV9 to TRBJ2-5; TRBD2 matches 7 bases. Trimming removed 0 bases from V and 3 bases from J; junction bases left unmatched: 5. Per germline, CDR1 SGDLS and CDR2 YYNGEE. The CDR3 extends over 15 amino acids. CDR3 protein: CASSVVGLAEETQYF. The CDR3 DNA follows: TGTGCCAGCAGCGTAGTTGGGCTAGCGGAAGAGACCCAGTACTTC.

The chain couples TRBV21-1 to TRBJ1-4; the table calls TRBD1, which could not be checked here. TRBV21-1 is recorded as a pseudogene. The CDR3 totals 18 residues. CDR3 amino acids: CASSAQGGTATTNEKLFF. DNA of the CDR3: TGTGCCAGCAGCGCTCAAGGGGGGACAGCCACAACTAATGAAAAACTGTTTTTT.

The chain joins TRBV19 to TRBJ1-5; D call uncertain. CDR3 length: 14 amino acids. Trimming took 7 bases from V and 0 from J, leaving 10 bases between them. Germline values: CDR1 LNHDA, CDR2 SQIVND (reference sequence). CDR3 region: CASTLTNSNQPQHF. CDR3 sequence (DNA): TGTGCCAGTACCCTGACTAATAGCAATCAGCCCCAGCATTTT.

The rearrangement joins TRBV6-2 or TRBV6-3 to TRBJ1-6, with 10 bases that match TRBD1. Trimming cost V 2 bases and J 8 bases; bases outside gene matches: 6. CDR1 and CDR2 from the germline V gene are MNHEY and SVGEGT. CDR3 size: 16 residues. This CDR3 reads CASSYPGTGDDSPLHF. DNA of the CDR3: TGTGCCAGCAGTTACCCCGGGACAGGGGACGATTCACCCCTCCACTTT.

This clone was counted a few times. The chain uses TRBV10-3 and TRBJ1-2, with 7 bases fitting TRBD1. Germline CDR1 is ENHRY and CDR2 is SYGVKD. V lost 2 bases and J lost 4; bases outside the gene matches: 4. The CDR3 loop spans 14 amino acids. Written as DNA, the CDR3 is TGTGCCATCAGTGAGGCAGGGACAGTCTATGGCTACACCTTC. Its protein product is CAISEAGTVYGYTF.